This TCR beta chain is drawn from a study of cytomegalovirus exposure and HLA in healthy donors. Study in general: From donors who were HLA-typed, an early data release held about 89 million unique TCRs.

As for this clone: No antigen is known for it.

V was shortened by 5 bases and J by 5 bases, with 15 bases between the two germline ends. Germline V CDR1 and CDR2: LNHDA, SQIVND (reference sequence). The CDR3 is 14 amino acids. Study-level points and caveats: Most observed TCR sequences were rare, whereas some public TCRs were detected in many donors. Looking again later, the authors saw that most CMV-associated TCR beta chains seemed HLA-restricted. One cluster of highly shared sequence variants probably arose as a sequencing artifact.

Primers included in the PCR were 60 Vbeta and 13 Jbeta primers. This table comes from immunoSEQ multiplex PCR, and its TCRdb copy is limited to in-frame clones, with some not included. The sample contains 150,000 or so clones, 80% of which appear only once. The chain carries TRBV19 and TRBJ1-2, with a weak D call TRBD1 (5 bases). The source material was PBMCs. This clonotype originated in a man aged 45 to 65 in good health and CMV-seronegative. The CDR3 nucleotides are TGTGCCAGTAGTCCGCGGGGAAAGGGGTATGGCTACACCTTC. Translated, it gives CASSPRGKGYGYTF.